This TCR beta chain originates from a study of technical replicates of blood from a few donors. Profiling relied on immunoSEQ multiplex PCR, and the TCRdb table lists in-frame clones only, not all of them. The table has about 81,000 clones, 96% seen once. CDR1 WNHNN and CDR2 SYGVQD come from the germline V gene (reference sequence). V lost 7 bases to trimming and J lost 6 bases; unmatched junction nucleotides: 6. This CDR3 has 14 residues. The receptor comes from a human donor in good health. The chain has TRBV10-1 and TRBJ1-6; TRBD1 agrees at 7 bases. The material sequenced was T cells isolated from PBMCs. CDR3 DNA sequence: TGCGCCAGCACCAGGACAGGAACTAATTCACCCCTCCACTTT. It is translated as CASTRTGTNSPLHF.